A single sample is the source of the 20 T cell receptor beta chains below, sequenced in a study of blood T cells in healthy people across ages. A second PCR, run for about 7 to 11 cycles, used a sample-barcoded 5' primer plus a J-beta primer mix. Using its own MiXCR run on the 5' RACE reads, TCRdb lists one record per CDR3 protein. The repertoire holds approximately 800,000 distinct CDR3 sequences, with nearly 60% as singletons. Sequenced input: blood. These receptor sequences come from a young man in good health.

This chain links TRBV11-2 with TRBJ2-3, with 10 bases identical to TRBD1. Trimming removed 4 bases from V and 4 bases from J; junction bases left unmatched: 8. This CDR3 comprises 16 residues. Germline-derived CDR1 and CDR2 are SGHAT and FQNNGV. This CDR3 reads CASSSRTGGIPDTQYF. DNA for the CDR3: TGTGCCAGCAGCTCTAGGACAGGGGGTATACCAGATACGCAGTATTTT.

CDR3 DNA sequence: TGCGCCAGCAGCCAAGATAGCCCCGGTGGGATCCTCTACGAGCAGTACTTC. Encoded protein: CASSQDSPGGILYEQYF. The rearrangement joins TRBV4-3 to TRBJ2-7; D remains unclear. Trimming stripped 0 bases from V and 3 bases from J, with 18 bases between. The germline CDR1 and CDR2 sequences are LGHNA and YSLEER. This CDR3 spans 17 amino acids.

This clonotype showed up just a few times. The CDR3: CASSLAGGFLPLLGEQFF. The CDR3, as DNA: TGTGCCAGCAGCTTAGCGGGGGGATTCCTTCCCCTCTTAGGTGAGCAGTTCTTC. This chain connects TRBV7-9 to TRBJ2-1, with D possibly being TRBD2 (6 bases). Trimming took off 0 bases at V and 9 bases at J, with 24 bases between the two ends. CDR1 SEHNR and CDR2 FQNEAQ come from the germline V gene (reference sequence). The CDR3 has 18 amino acids.

The chain combines TRBV10-3 with TRBJ2-5; D is possibly TRBD2 (6 bases). V lost 8 bases and J 3 bases, leaving 13 bases between the germline ends. The CDR3 totals 13 residues. Germline CDR1 and CDR2: ENHRY and SYGVKD. CDR3 in amino acids: CAISQRREETQYF. In nucleotides, the CDR3 is TGTGCCATCTCCCAGCGGAGGGAAGAGACCCAGTACTTC.

There are a few counts of this clonotype. This sequence joins TRBV7-2 and TRBJ2-5; D is possibly TRBD1 or TRBD2 (5 bases each). With 4 bases removed from V and 5 bases from J, the gap between germline ends came to 11 bases. The CDR3 runs to 13 residues. CDR1 and CDR2 from the germline V gene are SGHTA and FQGNSA. CDR3 loop: CASSSGPRETQYF. The DNA of the CDR3 is TGTGCCAGCAGCTCGGGACCAAGGGAGACCCAGTACTTC.

This clonotype was counted many times. The V and J genes are TRBV29-1 and TRBJ2-5; no clear D. Looked up from germline, CDR1 is SQVTM and CDR2 is ANQGSEA. Trimming removed 3 bases from V and 6 bases from J, with 11 bases in between. The CDR3 loop spans 12 amino acids. CDR3 protein: CSVDVGGKTQYF. The CDR3, as DNA: TGCAGCGTTGATGTTGGCGGAAAGACCCAGTACTTC.

In regard to this clonotype: The junction departs from germline at one end; a sequencing error may be responsible. In nucleotides, the CDR3 is TGTGCCGGCAGCTTAGAGTTGGGAGATACGCAGTATTTT. Its translation is CAGSLELGDTQYF. The rearrangement uses TRBV11-3 and TRBJ2-3, with D unresolved. This CDR3 comprises 13 residues. Germline CDR1 and CDR2: SGHNT and YENEEA.

This clonotype was detected ten times or more. The rearrangement uses TRBV4-3 and TRBJ2-6; 7 nucleotides line up with TRBD1. Per the germline V gene, CDR1 is LGHNA and CDR2 is YSLEER. J lost 2 bases, V lost 5 bases, and 3 bases had no gene match. This CDR3 contains 15 residues. The CDR3 DNA reads as TGCGCCAGCAGCGGAACAGGGGCTGGGGCCAACGTCCTGACTTTC. Translated: CASSGTGAGANVLTF.

V is TRBV10-3 and J is TRBJ2-1; D possibly corresponds to TRBD2 (7 bases). Trimming stripped 4 bases from V and 3 bases from J, with 13 bases between. This CDR3 contains 15 residues. Germline V gives CDR1 ENHRY, CDR2 SYGVKD. The CDR3 sequence is CAISGEGGGYNEQFF. DNA for the CDR3: TGTGCCATCAGTGGAGAAGGGGGGGGCTACAATGAGCAGTTCTTC.

The rearrangement uses TRBV20-1 and TRBJ2-3, with D maybe TRBD2 (6 bases). CDR3 length equals 15 residues. The germline V gene has CDR1 DFQATT and CDR2 SNEGSKA (reference sequence). The V gene lost 6 bases and the J gene lost 0 bases, with 16 bases spanning the gap. DNA of the CDR3: TGCAGTGCCCCTATGGGCGGGACTAGCACAGATACGCAGTATTTT. Translated, it gives CSAPMGGTSTDTQYF.

This clonotype showed up just a few times. The chain carries TRBV4-3 and TRBJ2-7; D gene ambiguous. Per germline, CDR1 LGHNA and CDR2 YSLEER. Trimming left V 2 bases short and J 0 bases short, with 8 bases between. The CDR3 length is 14 residues. The CDR3, as DNA: TGCGCCAGCAGCCAACAGCCTGGCTCCTACGAGCAGTACTTC. Translated, it gives CASSQQPGSYEQYF.

This clonotype has at least ten counts. This chain uses TRBV29-1 with TRBJ2-3, with 7 bases identical to TRBD2. Germline trimming cut 2 bases from V and 4 bases from J; bases unmatched to any gene: 9. CDR3 length: 15 residues. Germline V gene lookup returns CDR1 SQVTM and CDR2 ANQGSEA. CDR3 sequence: CSVETGTGGPDTQYF. For the CDR3, the DNA is TGCAGCGTTGAAACCGGTACGGGAGGACCAGATACGCAGTATTTT.

The genes are TRBV3-1 and TRBJ2-6; no clear D. Trimming removed 1 base from V and 1 base from J, with 8 bases in between. From germline, CDR1 is LGHDT and CDR2 YNNKEL (reference sequence). The CDR3 contains 16 residues. CDR3 in DNA: TGTGCCAGCAGCCAAGTTGCCGGGTCTGGGGCCAACGTCCTGACTTTC. Its translation is CASSQVAGSGANVLTF. Together with reference TRBV3-1 and TRBJ2-6, the CDR3 gives the full variable domain: DTAVSQTPKYLVTQMGNDKSIKCEQNLGHDTMYWYKQDSKKFLKIMFSYNNKELIINETVPNRFSPKSPDKAHLNLHINSLELGDSAVYFCASSQVAGSGANVLTFGAGSRLTVL.

This clonotype was observed a handful of times. This chain uses TRBV20-1 with TRBJ2-7; no clear D gene. Germline CDR1 DFQATT, CDR2 SNEGSKA (reference sequence). V was trimmed by 6 bases and J by 3 bases, leaving 18 bases between them. This CDR3 contains 14 residues. Written as DNA, the CDR3 is TGCAGTGCGAGGAATGGCCCGGACGGCTACGAGCAGTACTTC. Amino acids: CSARNGPDGYEQYF.

The V gene is TRBV6-1, the J gene TRBJ1-6, with unresolved D. Trimming left V 5 bases short and J 8 bases short, with 10 bases between. The CDR3 covers 13 residues. Germline V gives CDR1 MNHNS, CDR2 SASEGT. The CDR3 DNA sequence: TGTGCCAGCAGTTCGGAAACCTATTCACCCCTCCACTTT. Translated: CASSSETYSPLHF.

This clonotype was counted a few times. The chain employs TRBV4-2 and TRBJ2-3; 7 positions match TRBD2. The CDR3 spans 17 residues. Germline V gene lookup returns CDR1 LGHNA and CDR2 YNFKEQ. V was pared by 0 bases and J by 4 bases, with 10 bases of the junction left unmatched. The CDR3 coding sequence is TGTGCCAGCAGCCAAGATAAGGCGGGAGATGTGGCAGATACGCAGTATTTT. This encodes CASSQDKAGDVADTQYF.

J is TRBJ1-5 and V is TRBV12-3 or TRBV12-4; D remains unclear. V was cut by 5 bases and J by 5 bases, with 13 bases left in between. This CDR3 region has 14 residues. The CDR3 spells CASSRYTRDQPQHF. The CDR3 DNA follows: TGTGCCAGCAGTCGATATACGAGAGATCAGCCCCAGCATTTT.

This rearrangement joins TRBV24-1 to TRBJ2-1, with 7 bases matching TRBD2. Per germline, CDR1 KGHDR and CDR2 SFDVKD. The length of the CDR3 is 15 residues. Germline trimming cut 3 bases from V and 8 bases from J; bases unmatched to any gene: 9. The CDR3 DNA is TGTGCCACCAGTGATCCGTGGGAGGGCCGCTATGAGCAGTTCTTC. Its protein product is CATSDPWEGRYEQFF.

This clonotype appeared once. This CDR3 reads CASRGIRVAGTGELFF. The CDR3, as DNA: TGCGCCAGCAGGGGGATTAGGGTAGCGGGGACCGGGGAGCTGTTTTTT. The chain carries TRBV10-2 and TRBJ2-2; TRBD2 agrees at 8 bases. This CDR3 region has 16 residues. From germline, CDR1 is WSHSY and CDR2 SAAADI. V gave up 6 bases and J gave up 5 bases; unmatched junction bases: 11.

V is TRBV5-1 and J is TRBJ2-5, with TRBD2 identical over 7 bases. The end of the DNA is better explained by TRBJ2-7, so the J call may be wrong. This CDR3 contains 15 residues. CDR1 is SGHRS, CDR2 YFSETQ, per germline. The CDR3 loop is CASSFWAGDNYEQYF. For the CDR3, the DNA is TGCGCCAGCAGCTTTTGGGCGGGGGATAACTACGAGCAGTACTTC.